This T cell receptor beta chain emerged from a study of blood T cell repertoires in COVID-19. Study context: There were acute and convalescent COVID-19 samples, and they came from the United States, Italy and Spain. T cells, B-cell-depleted T cells, or PBMCs supplied cDNA or gDNA.

Source study methods: Quantification of nucleated cells was approximated via reference gene primer amplification. TCRdb's copy holds only in-frame clones and misses some; the assay was immunoSEQ multiplex PCR. From that table come the V and J calls and clone size; the DNA was used to work out D and trimming. There are about 14,000 clones in the sample; around 89% occur only once, and 13% to 15% lies in the top ten. The germline gives CDR1 SGHRS, CDR2 YFSETQ. The CDR3 length is 15 residues. With 5 bases removed from V and 2 bases from J, the gap between germline ends came to 16 bases. V gene TRBV5-1 combines with J gene TRBJ1-1, with a weak D call TRBD1 (6 bases). Sequencing used peripheral blood. This clonotype was sampled from a man aged 45-65 years with active COVID-19. The CDR3 sequence: CASSSGQYPNTEAFF. CDR3 sequence (DNA): TGCGCCAGCAGTTCCGGACAGTACCCCAACACTGAAGCTTTCTTT. Supplemented by reference TRBV5-1 and TRBJ1-1, the full variable domain reads KAGVTQTPRYLIKTRGQQVTLSCSPISGHRSVSWYQQTPGQGLQFLFEYFSETQRNKGNFPGRFSGRQFSNSRSEMNVSTLELGDSALYLCASSSGQYPNTEAFFGQGTRLTVV.